Detailed here is one TCR beta chain. Each CDR3 protein gets one entry in TCRdb, which reprocessed the 5' RACE reads and gives no DNA. The repertoire table contains some 440,000 distinct CDR3 sequences. This sample was included in a study of T cells expressing NK-cell markers. The CDR3 runs 13 residues. CDR1 and CDR2 (germline): DFQATT, SNEGSKA (reference sequence). The origin of this receptor is a woman between 45 and 65 years old in good health. The chain employs TRBV20-1 and TRBJ2-1. The material sequenced was blood T cells: a sorted CD56 or NKG2C T cell subset, CD4+ or CD8+ T cells, or bulk PBMC T cells (not recorded which). The CDR3: CSAGRLTGGEQFF.